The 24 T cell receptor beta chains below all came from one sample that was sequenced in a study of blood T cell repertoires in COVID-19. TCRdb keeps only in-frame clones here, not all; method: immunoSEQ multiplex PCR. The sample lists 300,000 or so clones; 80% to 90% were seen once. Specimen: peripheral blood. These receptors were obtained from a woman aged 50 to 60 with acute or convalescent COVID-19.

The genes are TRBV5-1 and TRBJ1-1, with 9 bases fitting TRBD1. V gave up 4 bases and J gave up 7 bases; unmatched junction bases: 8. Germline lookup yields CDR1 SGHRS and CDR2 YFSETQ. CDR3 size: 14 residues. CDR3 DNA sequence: TGCGCCAGCAGCCATAGGACAGGGGATGATGAAGCTTTCTTT. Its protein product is CASSHRTGDDEAFF.

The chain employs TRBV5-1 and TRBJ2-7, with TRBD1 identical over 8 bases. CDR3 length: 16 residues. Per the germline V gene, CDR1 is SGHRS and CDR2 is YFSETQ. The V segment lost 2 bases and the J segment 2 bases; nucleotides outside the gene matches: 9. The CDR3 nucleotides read TGCGCCAGCAGCTTAATAACAGGGGGTCCACCCTACGAGCAGTACTTC. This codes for CASSLITGGPPYEQYF.

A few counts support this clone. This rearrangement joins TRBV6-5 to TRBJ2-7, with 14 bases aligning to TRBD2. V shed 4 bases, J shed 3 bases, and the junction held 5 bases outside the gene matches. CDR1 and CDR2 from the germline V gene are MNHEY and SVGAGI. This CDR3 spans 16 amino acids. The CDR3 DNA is TGTGCCAGCAGTTCGATCGGACTAGCGGGAGGCTACGAGCAGTACTTC. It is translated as CASSSIGLAGGYEQYF.

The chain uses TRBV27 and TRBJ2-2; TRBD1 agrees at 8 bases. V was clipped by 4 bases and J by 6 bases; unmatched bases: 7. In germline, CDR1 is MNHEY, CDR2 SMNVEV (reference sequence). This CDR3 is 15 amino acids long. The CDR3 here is CASSWAGGNAGELFF. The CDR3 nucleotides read TGTGCCAGCAGTTGGGCAGGGGGCAATGCCGGGGAGCTGTTTTTT.

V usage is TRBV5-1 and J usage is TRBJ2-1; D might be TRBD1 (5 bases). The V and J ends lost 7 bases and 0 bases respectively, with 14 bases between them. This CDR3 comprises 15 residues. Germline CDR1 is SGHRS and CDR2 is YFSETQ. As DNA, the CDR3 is TGCGCCAGCGGACAAGACACGAGCTCCTACAATGAGCAGTTCTTC. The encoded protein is CASGQDTSSYNEQFF.

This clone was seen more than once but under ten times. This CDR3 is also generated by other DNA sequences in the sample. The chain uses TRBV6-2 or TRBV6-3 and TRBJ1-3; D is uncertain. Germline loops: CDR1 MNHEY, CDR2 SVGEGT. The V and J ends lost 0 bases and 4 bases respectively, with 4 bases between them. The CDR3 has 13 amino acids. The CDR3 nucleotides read TGTGCCAGCAGTTACTCCGCGGGAAACACCATATATTTT. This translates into CASSYSAGNTIYF.

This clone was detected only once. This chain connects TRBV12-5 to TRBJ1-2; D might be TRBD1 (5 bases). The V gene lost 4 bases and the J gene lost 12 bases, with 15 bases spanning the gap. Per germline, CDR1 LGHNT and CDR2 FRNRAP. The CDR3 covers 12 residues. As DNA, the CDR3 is TGTGCTAGTGGTTGGCAGGGCCTGGCGCACACCTTC. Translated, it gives CASGWQGLAHTF.

CDR3 residues: CASSQLSGRAPGELFF. The CDR3 DNA sequence: TGTGCCAGCAGCCAGCTTAGCGGGAGGGCCCCCGGGGAGCTGTTTTTT. The genes are TRBV9 and TRBJ2-2; 11 bases align to TRBD2. J lost 6 bases, V lost 4 bases, and 8 bases had no gene match. The CDR3 loop spans 16 amino acids. CDR1 is SGDLS, CDR2 YYNGEE, per germline.

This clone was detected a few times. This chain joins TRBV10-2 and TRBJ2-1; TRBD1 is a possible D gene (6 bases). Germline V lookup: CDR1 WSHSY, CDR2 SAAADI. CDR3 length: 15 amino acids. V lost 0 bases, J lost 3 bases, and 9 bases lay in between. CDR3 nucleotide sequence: TGCGCCAGCAGTGAGTCAACAGGGCGCTACAATGAGCAGTTCTTC. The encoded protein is CASSESTGRYNEQFF.

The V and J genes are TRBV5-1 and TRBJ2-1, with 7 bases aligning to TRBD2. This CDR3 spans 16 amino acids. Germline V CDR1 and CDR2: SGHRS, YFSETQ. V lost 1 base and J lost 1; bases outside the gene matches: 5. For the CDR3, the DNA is TGCGCCAGCAGCTTGATGCGGGAGAGGTCCTACAATGAGCAGTTCTTC. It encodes CASSLMRERSYNEQFF.

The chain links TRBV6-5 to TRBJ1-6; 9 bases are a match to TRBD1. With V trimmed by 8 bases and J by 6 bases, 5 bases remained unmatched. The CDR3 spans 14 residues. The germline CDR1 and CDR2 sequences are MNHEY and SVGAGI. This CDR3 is CASASGQGNSPLHF. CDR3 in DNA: TGTGCCAGCGCCTCGGGACAGGGTAATTCACCCCTCCACTTT.

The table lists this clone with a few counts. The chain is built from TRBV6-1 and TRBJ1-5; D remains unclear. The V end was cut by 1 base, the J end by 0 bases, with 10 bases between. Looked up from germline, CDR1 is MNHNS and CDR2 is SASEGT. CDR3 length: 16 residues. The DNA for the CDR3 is TGTGCCAGCAGTGAAGTGCAGGCTTATAGCAATCAGCCCCAGCATTTT. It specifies CASSEVQAYSNQPQHF.

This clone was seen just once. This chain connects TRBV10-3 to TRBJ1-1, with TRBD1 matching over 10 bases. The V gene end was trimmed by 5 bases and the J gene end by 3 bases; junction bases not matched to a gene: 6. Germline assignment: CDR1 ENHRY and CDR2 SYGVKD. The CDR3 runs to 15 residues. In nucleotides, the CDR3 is TGTGCCATCAGTCAGATGGACAGGGGGGACACTGAAGCTTTCTTT. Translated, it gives CAISQMDRGDTEAFF.

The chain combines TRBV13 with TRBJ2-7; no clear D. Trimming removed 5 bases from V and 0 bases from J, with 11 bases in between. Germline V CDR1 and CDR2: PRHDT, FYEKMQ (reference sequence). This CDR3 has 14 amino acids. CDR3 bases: TGTGCCAGCAGCCCTAATCGCTTCTCCTACGAGCAGTACTTC. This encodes CASSPNRFSYEQYF.

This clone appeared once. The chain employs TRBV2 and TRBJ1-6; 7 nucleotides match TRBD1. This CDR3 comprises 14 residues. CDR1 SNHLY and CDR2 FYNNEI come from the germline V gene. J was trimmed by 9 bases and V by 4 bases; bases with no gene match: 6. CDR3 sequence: CASSVAGGASPLHF. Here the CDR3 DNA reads TGTGCCAGCAGTGTGGCAGGGGGAGCTTCACCCCTCCACTTT.

CDR3 sequence (DNA): TGTGCCGGGTCCAGGGAGGGTTACAATGAGCAGTTCTTC. As protein: CAGSREGYNEQFF. This chain connects TRBV2 to TRBJ2-1; 7 bases agree with TRBD2. Trimming removed 11 bases from V and 4 bases from J; junction bases left unmatched: 8. The CDR3 runs 13 residues. CDR1 and CDR2 from the germline V gene are SNHLY and FYNNEI.

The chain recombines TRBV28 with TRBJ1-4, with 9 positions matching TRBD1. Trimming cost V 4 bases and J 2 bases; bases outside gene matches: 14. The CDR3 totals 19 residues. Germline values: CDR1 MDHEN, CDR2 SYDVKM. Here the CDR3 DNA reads TGTGCCAGCAGTTCCCCCTCTGGACAGGGGAGGAGGACTAATGAAAAACTGTTTTTT. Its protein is CASSSPSGQGRRTNEKLFF.

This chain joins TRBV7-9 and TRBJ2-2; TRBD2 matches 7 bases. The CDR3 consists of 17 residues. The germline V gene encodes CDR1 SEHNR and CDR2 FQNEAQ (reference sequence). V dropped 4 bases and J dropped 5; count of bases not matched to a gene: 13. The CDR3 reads CASSSAGLEGWTGELFF. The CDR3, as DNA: TGTGCCAGCAGCTCGGCCGGACTAGAGGGGTGGACCGGGGAGCTGTTTTTT.

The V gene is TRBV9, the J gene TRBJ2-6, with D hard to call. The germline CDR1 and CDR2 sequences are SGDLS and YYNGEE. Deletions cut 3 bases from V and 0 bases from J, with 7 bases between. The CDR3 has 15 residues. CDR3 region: CASSAQSSGANVLTF. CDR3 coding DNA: TGTGCCAGCAGCGCACAGAGCTCTGGGGCCAACGTCCTGACTTTC.

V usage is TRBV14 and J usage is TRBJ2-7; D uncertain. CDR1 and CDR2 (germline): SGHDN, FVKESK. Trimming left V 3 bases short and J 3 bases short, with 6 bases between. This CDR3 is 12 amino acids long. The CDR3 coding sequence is TGTGCCAGCAGCCAGTTCGGCTACGAGCAGTACTTC. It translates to CASSQFGYEQYF.

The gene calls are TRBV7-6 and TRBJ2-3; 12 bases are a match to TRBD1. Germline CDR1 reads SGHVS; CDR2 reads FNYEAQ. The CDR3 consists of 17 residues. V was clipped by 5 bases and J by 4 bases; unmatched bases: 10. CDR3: CASSPFGGQGASDTQYF. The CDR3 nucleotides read TGTGCCAGCAGCCCATTCGGGGGACAGGGGGCCTCAGATACGCAGTATTTT.

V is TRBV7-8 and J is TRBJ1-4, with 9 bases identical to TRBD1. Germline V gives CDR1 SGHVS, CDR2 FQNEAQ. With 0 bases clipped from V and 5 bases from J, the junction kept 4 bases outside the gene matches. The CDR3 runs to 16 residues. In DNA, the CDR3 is TGTGCCAGCAGCTTAGCTCCGGGACAGGGAAATGAAAAACTGTTTTTT. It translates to CASSLAPGQGNEKLFF.

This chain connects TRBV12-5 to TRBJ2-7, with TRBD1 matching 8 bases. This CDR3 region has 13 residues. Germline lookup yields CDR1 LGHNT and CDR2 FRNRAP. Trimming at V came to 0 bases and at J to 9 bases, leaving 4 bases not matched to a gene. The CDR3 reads CASGLVIGQGQYF. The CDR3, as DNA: TGTGCTAGTGGTTTGGTAATCGGACAGGGGCAGTACTTC.

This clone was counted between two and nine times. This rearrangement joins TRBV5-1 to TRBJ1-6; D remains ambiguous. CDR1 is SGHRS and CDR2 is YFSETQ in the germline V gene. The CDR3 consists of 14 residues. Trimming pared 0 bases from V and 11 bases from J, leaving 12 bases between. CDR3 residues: CASSLGPDGAPLHF. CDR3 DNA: TGCGCCAGCAGCTTGGGGCCGGACGGGGCACCCCTCCACTTT.